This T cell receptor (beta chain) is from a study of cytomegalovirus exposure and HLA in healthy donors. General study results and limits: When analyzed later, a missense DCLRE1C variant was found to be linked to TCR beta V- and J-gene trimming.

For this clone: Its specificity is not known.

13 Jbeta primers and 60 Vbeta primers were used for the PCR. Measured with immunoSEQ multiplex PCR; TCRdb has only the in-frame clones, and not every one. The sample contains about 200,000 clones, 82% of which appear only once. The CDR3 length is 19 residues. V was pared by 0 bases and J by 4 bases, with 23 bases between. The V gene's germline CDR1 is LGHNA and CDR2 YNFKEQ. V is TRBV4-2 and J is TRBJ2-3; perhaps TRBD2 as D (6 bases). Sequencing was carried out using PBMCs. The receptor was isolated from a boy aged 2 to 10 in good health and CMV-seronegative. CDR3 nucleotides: TGTGCCAGCAGCCAAGACCCCCGGGCGGGCGGGGCCAGCTCAGATACGCAGTATTTT. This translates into CASSQDPRAGGASSDTQYF.